The T cell receptor beta chain under discussion was sequenced for a study of blood T cell repertoires in COVID-19. This CDR3 comprises 14 residues. The trim removed 4 bases at V and 8 bases at J, leaving 6 bases unmatched. Germline V lookup: CDR1 SGHNT, CDR2 YENEEA. Clones were sequenced by immunoSEQ multiplex PCR, and TCRdb holds only the in-frame ones, with some missing. The sample comprises 200,000 to 250,000 clones, roughly nine tenths of which are singletons, and roughly 2.6% rests with the top ten. The source material was PBMCs or T cells enriched from blood (not recorded which). The source of this sequence is a woman in her twenties or thirties who had recovered from COVID-19. V usage is TRBV11-3 and J usage is TRBJ2-1; the match to TRBD1 covers 9 bases. CDR3 loop: CASSSGTGLDEQFF. CDR3 bases: TGTGCCAGCAGCTCCGGGACAGGGTTAGATGAGCAGTTCTTC.